This entry lists 21 T cell receptor beta chains sequenced from one sample in a study of identical twins. TCRdb recomputed calls from the 5' RACE reads with MiXCR, one row per CDR3 protein. The sample includes roughly 750,000 distinct CDR3 sequences, roughly 20% of them seen just once. These data are also associated with another study on T cells expressing NK-cell markers.

The specimen was PBMCs. These receptors all come from a woman in her late teens or twenties in good health.

The V gene is TRBV5-1, the J gene TRBJ2-1; 8 bases match TRBD2. V lost 3 bases, J lost 5 bases, and 4 bases stayed unmatched. Germline-derived CDR1 and CDR2 are SGHRS and YFSETQ. This CDR3 comprises 14 residues. As DNA, the CDR3 is TGCGCCAGCAGCTCAGCGGGGGCCAACAATGAGCAGTTCTTC. Protein sequence: CASSSAGANNEQFF.

V gene TRBV6-5 combines with J gene TRBJ2-3, with D unresolved. This CDR3 spans 14 amino acids. Germline CDR1 and CDR2: MNHEY and SVGAGI. Trimming removed 2 bases from V and 3 bases from J, with 9 bases in between. The DNA for the CDR3 is TGTGCCAGCAGTTACGACCCGTCTACAGATACGCAGTATTTT. It yields the protein CASSYDPSTDTQYF.

The chain carries TRBV10-2 and TRBJ2-3; 9 nucleotides agree with TRBD2. V trimming: 0 bases; J trimming: 5 bases; junction bases outside the gene matches: 15. Per germline, CDR1 WSHSY and CDR2 SAAADI. The CDR3 is 19 amino acids. CDR3 in amino acids: CASSESPSGTSRVGDTQYF. DNA for the CDR3: TGCGCCAGCAGTGAGTCGCCTAGCGGGACTTCAAGAGTTGGAGATACGCAGTATTTT.

This clonotype was seen a few times. This chain links TRBV9 with TRBJ2-7; TRBD2 matches 7 bases. With V trimmed by 3 bases and J by 0 bases, 3 bases remained unmatched. Germline loops: CDR1 SGDLS, CDR2 YYNGEE. The CDR3 is made up of 14 amino acids. For the CDR3, the DNA is TGTGCCAGCAGCGAAGCGGGGAGCTCCTACGAGCAGTACTTC. Translation gives CASSEAGSSYEQYF.

The chain combines TRBV7-9 with TRBJ2-7; D is perhaps TRBD1 or TRBD2 (5 bases each). With 3 bases removed from V and 2 bases from J, the gap between germline ends came to 38 bases. Germline CDR1 SEHNR, CDR2 FQNEAQ (reference sequence). The CDR3 length is 23 residues. Here the CDR3 reads CASSFPAIKDENNSGRRTYEQYF. CDR3 DNA sequence: TGTGCCAGCAGCTTTCCAGCCATTAAGGACGAGAACAATTCGGGACGAAGGACCTACGAGCAGTACTTC.

The rearrangement uses TRBV30 and TRBJ2-1; D ambiguous. Trimming removed 0 bases from V and 8 bases from J, with 5 bases in between. Germline-derived CDR1 and CDR2 are GTSNPN and SVGIG (reference sequence). CDR3 length equals 11 residues. CDR3 DNA sequence: TGTGCCTGGAGTGTCCGCCATGAGCAGTTCTTC. Its protein is CAWSVRHEQFF.

On this clonotype itself: At one end the junction does not follow the germline gene, possibly because of a read error. This chain joins TRBV5-1 and TRBJ2-3, with 8 nucleotides matching TRBD1. Germline V gives CDR1 SGHRS, CDR2 YFSETQ. The length of the CDR3 is 18 residues. The chain's CDR3 is CASRLGTPGTGGTDTQYF. Written as DNA, the CDR3 is TGCGCCAGCAGGTTGGGCACCCCCGGGACAGGAGGTACAGATACGCAGTATTTT.

The genes are TRBV20-1 and TRBJ2-3, with D unresolved. CDR1 and CDR2 from the germline V gene are DFQATT and SNEGSKA (reference sequence). The CDR3 runs to 14 residues. The V end was cut by 0 bases, the J end by 6 bases, with 13 bases between. The chain's CDR3 is CSARDHGYWDTQYF. The DNA of the CDR3 is TGCAGTGCTAGAGATCACGGTTACTGGGATACGCAGTATTTT.

The V and J genes are TRBV7-2 and TRBJ2-7; TRBD1 matches 9 bases. Germline values: CDR1 SGHTA, CDR2 FQGNSA. V lost 3 bases to trimming and J lost 5 bases; unmatched junction nucleotides: 8. The CDR3 has 15 residues. The DNA for the CDR3 is TGTGCCAGCAGCTTTGAACAGGGGGCGGTACACGAGCAGTACTTC. Protein: CASSFEQGAVHEQYF.

This clonotype was picked up many times. V usage is TRBV7-2 and J usage is TRBJ1-5, with D possibly TRBD1 on 5 matching bases. V was cut by 4 bases and J by 4 bases, with 5 bases left in between. Germline CDR1 reads SGHTA; CDR2 reads FQGNSA. The CDR3 is made up of 12 amino acids. The CDR3 DNA reads as TGTGCCAGCAGCTCAGGGAATCAGCCCCAGCATTTT. Protein product: CASSSGNQPQHF.

In its sample, this clonotype was seen many times. The chain carries TRBV5-1 and TRBJ2-7; D is undetermined. This CDR3 region has 14 residues. CDR1 and CDR2 (germline): SGHRS, YFSETQ. V lost 6 bases, J lost 7 bases, and 20 bases lay in between. This CDR3 is CASTSSYNLGEQYF. CDR3 coding DNA: TGCGCCAGCACCTCCTCTTACAATCTCGGGGAGCAGTACTTC.

This clonotype was detected a few times. CDR3 region: CASSSGRNEKLFF. DNA for the CDR3: TGCGCCAGCAGCTCGGGACGGAATGAAAAACTGTTTTTT. The chain has TRBV5-1 and TRBJ1-4, with D possibly TRBD1 on 5 matching bases. Germline CDR1 is SGHRS and CDR2 is YFSETQ. The CDR3 spans 13 residues. Trimming stripped 3 bases from V and 5 bases from J, with 8 bases between.

This clonotype was recorded once. The V and J genes are TRBV7-2 and TRBJ1-1; 7 positions match TRBD1. The CDR3 runs to 15 residues. Trimming cost V 3 bases and J 3 bases; bases outside gene matches: 7. Germline-derived CDR1 and CDR2 are SGHTA and FQGNSA. Here the CDR3 reads CASSFQGGADTEAFF. The CDR3 coding sequence is TGTGCCAGCAGCTTTCAGGGGGGCGCGGACACTGAAGCTTTCTTT.

In its sample, this clonotype was seen a few times. The genes are TRBV20-1 and TRBJ2-1, with D possibly matching TRBD2 (6 bases). V gave up 6 bases and J gave up 6 bases, with 12 bases separating them. This CDR3 has 12 amino acids. Germline CDR1 reads DFQATT; CDR2 reads SNEGSKA (reference sequence). CDR3: CSARREFNEQFF. DNA for the CDR3: TGCAGTGCCAGACGGGAGTTCAATGAGCAGTTCTTC.

The chain is built from TRBV5-1 and TRBJ2-7, with D possibly being TRBD1 (5 bases). This CDR3 contains 16 residues. CDR1 and CDR2 (germline): SGHRS, YFSETQ. V gave up 4 bases and J gave up 4 bases, with 21 bases separating them. The CDR3 spells CASSGGRTTVGYEQYF. The CDR3 DNA reads TGCGCCAGCAGCGGTGGCAGGACAACCGTCGGTTACGAGCAGTACTTC.

In this sample, this clonotype turned up many times. The chain recombines TRBV7-2 with TRBJ2-7; no clear D. This CDR3 is built from 13 residues. The germline gives CDR1 SGHTA, CDR2 FQGNSA. With 5 bases removed from V and 7 bases from J, the gap between germline ends came to 15 bases. CDR3 region: CASSLRVPWEQYF. The CDR3 nucleotides read TGTGCCAGCAGCCTCCGAGTCCCCTGGGAGCAGTACTTC.

This clonotype has just a few counts. A junction boundary mismatches the germline segment, possibly from a read error. The genes are TRBV6-1 and TRBJ2-5; 8 nucleotides agree with TRBD1. This CDR3 spans 15 amino acids. Germline CDR1 MNHNS, CDR2 SASEGT. Written as DNA, the CDR3 is TGTGCCAGCAGCGAAGGAAGGACAGGGATAGAGACCCAGTACTTC. It specifies CASSEGRTGIETQYF.

This clonotype appeared a few times. This chain connects TRBV12-5 to TRBJ2-7; D gene ambiguous. Trimming cost V 6 bases and J 3 bases, with 6 bases left between them. CDR1 LGHNT and CDR2 FRNRAP come from the germline V gene. The length of the CDR3 is 11 residues. CDR3 DNA sequence: TGTGCTAGTGGGGACCTCTACGAGCAGTACTTC. It codes for CASGDLYEQYF.

The rearrangement links TRBV6-1 to TRBJ1-1, with 7 positions matching TRBD1. Germline loops: CDR1 MNHNS, CDR2 SASEGT. Germline trimming cut 6 bases from V and 3 bases from J; bases unmatched to any gene: 10. The CDR3 sequence is 15 residues long. The CDR3 DNA is TGTGCCAGCAGCGTCAGATTTCAGGGGGACACTGAAGCTTTCTTT. This translates into CASSVRFQGDTEAFF.

The rearrangement uses TRBV6-2 or TRBV6-3 and TRBJ1-4; D may be TRBD1 (5 bases). The CDR3 consists of 14 residues. Germline assignment: CDR1 MNHEY and CDR2 SVGEGT. V dropped 6 bases and J dropped 5 bases, with 13 bases sitting between them. CDR3 sequence: CASSRQGVNEKLFF. The CDR3 DNA follows: TGTGCCAGCAGCCGGCAGGGAGTCAATGAAAAACTGTTTTTT.

The chain recombines TRBV20-1 with TRBJ1-6; tentative D call: TRBD1 (5 bases). Germline CDR1 reads DFQATT; CDR2 reads SNEGSKA (reference sequence). The CDR3 covers 13 residues. Trimming removed 6 bases from V and 6 bases from J, with 12 bases in between. Written as DNA, the CDR3 is TGCAGTGCCCAGGACAAAACTAATTCACCCCTCCACTTT. Translation: CSAQDKTNSPLHF.